The 32 T cell receptor beta chains presented below share a single source sample, sequenced in a study of shared clonotypes between healthy human individuals. Only in-frame clones appear in the TCRdb table, and some are missing; sequencing was by immunoSEQ multiplex PCR. The sample lists approximately 97,000 clones, around 67% occurring once. Sequencing was performed on memory CD8+ T cells sorted from blood. Subset described: CD45RO+ cells pooled with CCR7-negative TemRA cells. Receptors were obtained from a man aged 25-45 years in good health.

A few counts support this clone. V and J are TRBV28 and TRBJ1-1; no firm D call. V lost 1 base and J lost 0, with 3 bases in between. CDR1 MDHEN and CDR2 SYDVKM come from the germline V gene. The CDR3 runs 13 residues. Here the CDR3 reads CASSLSLNTEAFF. The CDR3 nucleotides are TGTGCCAGCAGTTTATCTTTGAACACTGAAGCTTTCTTT.

The J gene is TRBJ1-5, the V gene TRBV2; possibly TRBD1 for D (6 bases). The CDR3 consists of 14 residues. With 6 bases removed from V and 6 bases from J, the gap between germline ends came to 15 bases. Per germline, CDR1 SNHLY and CDR2 FYNNEI. CDR3 region: CASRAARGAQPQHF. The CDR3 nucleotides read TGTGCCAGCAGGGCCGCCAGGGGTGCTCAGCCCCAGCATTTT.

V usage is TRBV7-9 and J usage is TRBJ1-2; D ambiguous. Trimming left V 4 bases short and J 2 bases short, with 11 bases between. Germline V gene sequence: CDR1 SEHNR, CDR2 FQNEAQ (reference sequence). This CDR3 has 14 amino acids. The CDR3 DNA reads as TGTGCCAGCAGCTCCAAGGGCCCGAACTATGGCTACACCTTC. It codes for CASSSKGPNYGYTF.

The chain employs TRBV7-9 and TRBJ1-1, with D possibly being TRBD1 (6 bases). Germline values: CDR1 SEHNR, CDR2 FQNEAQ (reference sequence). The CDR3 extends over 16 amino acids. The V gene lost 4 bases and the J gene lost 4 bases, with 19 bases spanning the gap. The CDR3, as DNA: TGTGCCAGCAGCTCTAGGAAGGGGGGCTTAAGCACTGAAGCTTTCTTT. Amino acid sequence: CASSSRKGGLSTEAFF.

The chain carries TRBV10-3 and TRBJ2-3, with 7 bases that match TRBD2. V shed 6 bases, J shed 4 bases, and the junction held 10 bases outside the gene matches. CDR1 and CDR2 (germline): ENHRY, SYGVKD. CDR3 length equals 15 residues. This chain's CDR3 is CAIRGGGAGADTQYF. The CDR3 DNA reads as TGTGCCATCAGGGGGGGAGGGGCCGGCGCAGATACGCAGTATTTT.

This clone was observed many times. V usage is TRBV25-1 and J usage is TRBJ2-3; a weak D match, TRBD1 (6 bases). From germline, CDR1 is MGHDK and CDR2 SYGVNS. Trimming took off 3 bases at V and 5 bases at J, with 9 bases between the two ends. This CDR3 comprises 13 residues. CDR3 DNA: TGTGCCAGCAGTGAGGGGGCGGGAGATACGCAGTATTTT. Protein product: CASSEGAGDTQYF.

The chain has TRBV18 and TRBJ2-2; no reliable D call. Looked up from germline, CDR1 is KGHSH and CDR2 is LQKENI. This CDR3 spans 11 amino acids. With 2 bases removed from V and 10 bases from J, the gap between germline ends came to 5 bases. The CDR3 DNA follows: TGTGCCAGCTCACCAAAGGAGGAGCTGTTTTTT. Translation: CASSPKEELFF.

The chain recombines TRBV25-1 with TRBJ2-1, with D hard to call. CDR3 size: 18 residues. Germline assignment: CDR1 MGHDK and CDR2 SYGVNS. V lost 2 bases and J lost 5, with 22 bases in between. This CDR3 is CASSEEDPPPGENNEQFF. The DNA for the CDR3 is TGTGCCAGCAGTGAAGAGGACCCGCCACCTGGGGAAAACAATGAGCAGTTCTTC.

The genes are TRBV28 and TRBJ2-1; 13 bases fit TRBD2. The ends lost 6 bases at V and 7 bases at J; junction bases unmatched: 15. The germline CDR1 and CDR2 sequences are MDHEN and SYDVKM. This CDR3 region has 18 residues. The CDR3 bases are TGTGCCAGCAGAAGGACGGTGACGACTAGCGGGAGGAATAATGAGCAGTTCTTC. Protein: CASRRTVTTSGRNNEQFF.

This clone has just a few counts. V gene TRBV11-2 combines with J gene TRBJ2-1, with D possibly being TRBD1 (5 bases). V shed 1 base and J shed 5 bases, with 9 bases lying between them. The CDR3 runs to 14 residues. Per germline, CDR1 SGHAT and CDR2 FQNNGV. The CDR3 spells CASSLAGNHNEQFF. The CDR3 nucleotides are TGTGCCAGCAGCTTAGCAGGGAATCACAATGAGCAGTTCTTC.

The chain carries TRBV6-5 and TRBJ2-7, with D possibly being TRBD1 or TRBD2 (5 bases each). There are 13 residues in the CDR3. The germline V gene encodes CDR1 MNHEY and CDR2 SVGAGI. V lost 4 bases and J 1 base, leaving 8 bases between the germline ends. The CDR3 protein is CASSLGESYEQYF. The CDR3 nucleotides are TGTGCCAGCAGTTTGGGGGAGTCCTACGAGCAGTACTTC.

This clone turned up a few times. The chain uses TRBV6-5 and TRBJ2-1; TRBD1 or TRBD2 may be the D gene (5 bases each). The V gene lost 4 bases and the J gene lost 9 bases, with 19 bases spanning the gap. The CDR3 has 15 amino acids. Germline V lookup: CDR1 MNHEY, CDR2 SVGAGI. This chain's CDR3 is CASSWTGQGTIEQFF. The CDR3 DNA sequence: TGTGCCAGCAGTTGGACTGGTCAGGGTACTATTGAGCAGTTCTTC.

The rearrangement links TRBV29-1 to TRBJ2-1; TRBD2 matches at 12 bases. Germline CDR1 reads SQVTM; CDR2 reads ANQGSEA. Unmatched junction bases numbered 4, after V lost 0 bases and J lost 7 bases. This CDR3 is built from 15 residues. The CDR3: CSVEEASGRENEQFF. In DNA, the CDR3 is TGCAGCGTTGAAGAGGCTAGCGGGAGGGAAAATGAGCAGTTCTTC.

This clone showed up many times. Other DNA sequences in the sample encode the same CDR3. The V gene is TRBV27, the J gene TRBJ2-1; D call uncertain. The CDR3 loop spans 12 amino acids. V lost 1 base and J 8 bases, leaving 6 bases between the germline ends. Germline lookup yields CDR1 MNHEY and CDR2 SMNVEV (reference sequence). CDR3 region: CASSLFGDEQFF. The CDR3 nucleotides read TGTGCCAGCAGTTTATTCGGAGATGAGCAGTTCTTC.

The V call is TRBV19, the J call TRBJ2-7; 7 nucleotides align to TRBD1. CDR1 is LNHDA, CDR2 SQIVND, per germline (reference sequence). Trimming cost V 0 bases and J 3 bases; bases outside gene matches: 5. This CDR3 is built from 15 residues. CDR3 DNA sequence: TGTGCCAGTAGTATAGATCAGGGGACAGTCTACGAGCAGTACTTC. It translates to CASSIDQGTVYEQYF.

V usage is TRBV15 and J usage is TRBJ2-7, with 7 bases aligning to TRBD2. The V gene end was trimmed by 0 bases and the J gene end by 3 bases; junction bases not matched to a gene: 5. Germline CDR1 reads LNHNV; CDR2 reads YYDKDF (reference sequence). The CDR3 spans 15 residues. The CDR3 spells CATSRDQGGSYEQYF. CDR3 coding DNA: TGTGCCACCAGCAGAGATCAGGGCGGGAGCTACGAGCAGTACTTC.

The rearrangement uses TRBV7-6 and TRBJ2-2; 7 nucleotides line up with TRBD1. V was pared by 4 bases and J by 7 bases, with 9 bases of the junction left unmatched. Germline V gene sequence: CDR1 SGHVS, CDR2 FNYEAQ. This CDR3 comprises 15 residues. DNA for the CDR3: TGTGCCAGCAGCTCCAGGGGGTCGGAATACGGGGAGCTGTTTTTT. The encoded protein is CASSSRGSEYGELFF. Complete variable domain (other parts from reference TRBV7-6 and TRBJ2-2): GAGVSQSPRYKVTKRGQDVALRCDPISGHVSLYWYRQALGQGPEFLTYFNYEAQQDKSGLPNDRFSAERPEGSISTLTIQRTEQRDSAMYRCASSSRGSEYGELFFGEGSRLTVL.

This clone was recorded a few times. The chain couples TRBV5-4 to TRBJ2-7; weak D call: TRBD2 (6 bases). The CDR3 has 15 amino acids. V was trimmed by 4 bases and J by 7 bases, leaving 21 bases between them. Per germline, CDR1 SGHNT and CDR2 YYREEE (reference sequence). The DNA of the CDR3 is TGTGCCAGCAGCAGTCCCCTAACGGGAGATGGGGAGCAGTACTTC. Its translation: CASSSPLTGDGEQYF.

The chain employs TRBV9 and TRBJ2-7; TRBD1 matches 9 bases. Germline assignment: CDR1 SGDLS and CDR2 YYNGEE. V was pared by 0 bases and J by 6 bases, with 7 bases of the junction left unmatched. The CDR3 has 15 residues. In DNA, the CDR3 is TGTGCCAGCAGCGTAGATTGGACAGGGGTGTTCGAGCAGTACTTC. It encodes CASSVDWTGVFEQYF.

The CDR3 nucleotides read TGCGCCAGCAGCTGGGAGACGGAACAGAACCAAGAGACCCAGTACTTC. It encodes CASSWETEQNQETQYF. This chain links TRBV5-1 with TRBJ2-5, with a tentative D call TRBD2 (5 bases). The V gene's germline CDR1 is SGHRS and CDR2 YFSETQ. This CDR3 contains 16 residues. Deletions cut 3 bases from V and 0 bases from J, with 15 bases between.

Written as DNA, the CDR3 is TGCGCCAGTTCGACGGTTAGCAATCAGCCCCAGCATTTT. Translated, it gives CASSTVSNQPQHF. The chain is built from TRBV10-2 and TRBJ1-5; D unresolved. Trimming stripped 9 bases from V and 0 bases from J, with 9 bases between. Germline V lookup: CDR1 WSHSY, CDR2 SAAADI. The CDR3 sequence is 13 residues long.

This chain uses TRBV6-6 with TRBJ2-1, with a possible D match to TRBD1 (6 bases). Germline-derived CDR1 and CDR2 are MNHNY and SVGAGI (reference sequence). V dropped 5 bases and J dropped 5 bases, with 16 bases sitting between them. This CDR3 is 15 amino acids long. For the CDR3, the DNA is TGTGCCAGCAGTCGTGGACAGTGGGGCAACAATGAGCAGTTCTTC. Translating it yields CASSRGQWGNNEQFF.

This clone was recorded at least ten times. This chain connects TRBV7-8 to TRBJ2-1, with unresolved D. V was trimmed by 1 base and J by 3 bases, leaving 10 bases between them. This CDR3 spans 15 amino acids. Germline CDR1 reads SGHVS; CDR2 reads FQNEAQ. CDR3 sequence reads: CASSLGHSYYNEQFF. The DNA of the CDR3 is TGTGCCAGCAGCTTAGGTCATTCATACTACAATGAGCAGTTCTTC.

This clone occurred a few times. This sequence joins TRBV11-2 and TRBJ2-7, with D maybe TRBD1 (6 bases). With 2 bases removed from V and 4 bases from J, the gap between germline ends came to 18 bases. CDR1 is SGHAT, CDR2 FQNNGV, per germline. This CDR3 contains 16 residues. DNA of the CDR3: TGTGCCAGCAGCTTATACCCGGCAGGGGATCCGTACGAGCAGTACTTC. Translation gives CASSLYPAGDPYEQYF.

This chain uses TRBV5-1 with TRBJ2-3; 7 bases map to TRBD2. The V gene end was trimmed by 5 bases and the J gene end by 3 bases; junction bases not matched to a gene: 6. CDR3 length: 14 amino acids. Germline CDR1 and CDR2: SGHRS and YFSETQ. The chain's CDR3 is CASSGTGGTDTQYF. In DNA form, the CDR3 reads TGCGCCAGCAGTGGGACGGGAGGTACAGATACGCAGTATTTT.

With regard to this clone: Other DNA sequences in the sample encode the same CDR3. The chain employs TRBV19 and TRBJ1-1; D possibly corresponds to TRBD1 (5 bases). The CDR3 loop spans 14 amino acids. V was clipped by 2 bases and J by 5 bases, with 12 bases between them. CDR1 is LNHDA and CDR2 is SQIVND in the germline V gene (reference sequence). Written as DNA, the CDR3 is TGTGCCAGTAGTATACCGGGGTGGGGGACTGAAGCTTTCTTT. Translated: CASSIPGWGTEAFF.

The CDR3 DNA reads as TGTGCCAGCAGCCAAGACCCGAGCTCCTACAATGAGCAGTTCTTC. Translated: CASSQDPSSYNEQFF. The genes are TRBV14 and TRBJ2-1; D call uncertain. The V gene lost 0 bases and the J gene lost 0 bases, with 6 bases spanning the gap. Germline CDR1 is SGHDN and CDR2 is FVKESK. CDR3 length: 15 amino acids. Drawing the rest from reference TRBV14 and TRBJ2-1, the complete variable domain is EAGVTQFPSHSVIEKGQTVTLRCDPISGHDNLYWYRRVMGKEIKFLLHFVKESKQDESGMPNNRFLAERTGGTYSTLKVQPAELEDSGVYFCASSQDPSSYNEQFFGPGTRLTVL.

The rearrangement joins TRBV5-1 to TRBJ1-5, with TRBD1 as a possible D gene (5 bases). Deletions cut 1 base from V and 2 bases from J, with 10 bases between. Germline CDR1 is SGHRS and CDR2 is YFSETQ. This CDR3 spans 15 amino acids. The CDR3 protein is CASSLSAQGNQPQHF. The CDR3 DNA is TGCGCCAGCAGCTTGTCGGCACAGGGCAATCAGCCCCAGCATTTT.

V usage is TRBV5-1 and J usage is TRBJ2-5; TRBD2 might be the D (6 bases). Trimming took off 0 bases at V and 0 bases at J, with 6 bases between the two ends. Germline V gene lookup returns CDR1 SGHRS and CDR2 YFSETQ. The length of the CDR3 is 14 residues. The CDR3 DNA reads TGCGCCAGCAGCTTGGGGGACTACCAAGAGACCCAGTACTTC. This gives the protein CASSLGDYQETQYF.

This clone was recorded once. The J gene is TRBJ1-5, the V gene TRBV27; D gene ambiguous. The CDR3 length is 13 residues. V lost 5 bases to trimming and J lost 6 bases, with 11 bases between them. CDR1 is MNHEY, CDR2 SMNVEV, per germline (reference sequence). Here the CDR3 DNA reads TGTGCCAGCAGTCCATCGGTAGGTCAGCCCCAGCATTTT. Its protein is CASSPSVGQPQHF.

This chain links TRBV5-4 with TRBJ2-1, with 13 nucleotides matching TRBD2. Germline V gene lookup returns CDR1 SGHNT and CDR2 YYREEE (reference sequence). The junction had 4 bases not matched to a gene; V was cut back by 3 bases and J by 7 bases. This CDR3 comprises 15 residues. CDR3 DNA sequence: TGTGCCAGCAGCTCACGGACTAGCGGGAGTAATGAGCAGTTCTTC. Encoded protein: CASSSRTSGSNEQFF.

DNA of the CDR3: TGTGCCAGCAGCCGACGAGATAAAGAGACCCAGTACTTC. Its protein product is CASSRRDKETQYF. The rearrangement uses TRBV27 and TRBJ2-5; D call uncertain. The CDR3 has 13 residues. Germline CDR1 reads MNHEY; CDR2 reads SMNVEV (reference sequence). The ends were cut back, 6 bases at V and 3 bases at J, with 11 bases in the middle.